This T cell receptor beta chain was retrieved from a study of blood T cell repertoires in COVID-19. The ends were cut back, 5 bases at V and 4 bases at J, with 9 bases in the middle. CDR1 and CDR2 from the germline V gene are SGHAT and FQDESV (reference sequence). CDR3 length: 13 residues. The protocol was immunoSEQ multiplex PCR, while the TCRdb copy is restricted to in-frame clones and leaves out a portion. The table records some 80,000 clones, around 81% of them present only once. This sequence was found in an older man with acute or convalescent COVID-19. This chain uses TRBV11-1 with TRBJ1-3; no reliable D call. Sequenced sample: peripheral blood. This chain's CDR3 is CASSASLGNTIYF. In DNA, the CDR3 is TGTGCCAGCAGCGCCTCACTGGGAAACACCATATATTTT.